A selection of T cell receptor beta chains follows, all from one sample in a study of CD8 T cells in Susac syndrome. TCRdb analysed the immunoSEQ multiplex PCR reads with MiXCR anew, one entry per CDR3 protein. Of 50,000 or so distinct CDR3 sequences in the sample, approximately 94% are singletons; the top ten hold 0.5% to 0.55%. Input material: CD8+ T cells from PBMCs. The origin of the receptors is a human donor in good health. Each CDR3 is given with its conserved first and last residue. D genes are given only for firm matches. Clone size is given for some rows only: seen once, a few or many times, or a class if the clone is expanded.

d_gene,v_gene,abundance,len,j_gene,CDR3nt,CDR3aa
-,TRBV28,-,14,TRBJ1-2,TGTGCCAGCAGTTTCGGGACACCCGACGATGGCTACACCTTC,CASSFGTPDDGYTF
-,TRBV2,-,10,TRBJ1-1,TGTGCCAGCAGGGGAACGCAAGCTTTCTTT,CASRGTQAFF
TRBD1,TRBV28,-,18,TRBJ2-2,TGTGCCAGCAGTCCCTCGGTTTTAGGGACAGAGAGCACCGGGGAGCTGTTTTTT,CASSPSVLGTESTGELFF
-,TRBV16,-,13,TRBJ1-1,TGTGCCAGCAGCCAAGGGGGATACACTGAAGCTTTCTTT,CASSQGGYTEAFF
-,TRBV27,-,13,TRBJ2-7,TGTGCCAGCAGTCCCCTGGGGGGATACGAGCAGTACTTC,CASSPLGGYEQYF
-,TRBV7-9,-,12,TRBJ1-2,TGTGCCAGCAGTGTGGGGGCAGATGGCTACACCTTC,CASSVGADGYTF
-,TRBV28,-,13,TRBJ2-7,TGTGCCAGCAGTTTCTACAGAGCCTACGAGCAGTACTTC,CASSFYRAYEQYF
-,TRBV27,-,15,TRBJ2-3,TGTGCCAGCAGTTTATTTTCAGGGATCCCAGATACGCAGTATTTT,CASSLFSGIPDTQYF
-,TRBV29-1,-,14,TRBJ2-2,TGCAGCGTTGAGAGTAGAGGGAACACCGGGGAGCTGTTTTTT,CSVESRGNTGELFF
-,TRBV2,-,14,TRBJ2-1,TGTGCCAGCAGATCCGGGTCCAGCTACAATGAGCAGTTCTTC,CASRSGSSYNEQFF
TRBD2,TRBV6-2/TRBV6-3,-,14,TRBJ2-2,TGTGCCAGCGGACTAGCGGCGAACACCGGGGAGCTGTTTTTT,CASGLAANTGELFF
TRBD2,TRBV6-4,-,15,TRBJ2-1,TGTGCCAGCAGTGAGGCTAGCGGTACCTACAATGAGCAGTTCTTC,CASSEASGTYNEQFF
-,TRBV27,-,11,TRBJ2-7,TGTGCCAGCAGGGGGGTCGGTGAGCAGTACTTC,CASRGVGEQYF
TRBD2,TRBV7-9,-,16,TRBJ2-7,TGTGCCAGCAGCACGTGGACTAGCGGGGTCTCGAGGGAGCAGTACTTC,CASSTWTSGVSREQYF
-,TRBV11-2,-,14,TRBJ2-1,TGTGCCAGCAGCCCGGGGGCCGGGGGCGATGAGCAGTTCTTC,CASSPGAGGDEQFF
TRBD1,TRBV7-2,-,13,TRBJ1-2,TGTGCCAGCAGCTCGACAGGGCCTCGGGGCTACACCTTC,CASSSTGPRGYTF
TRBD2,TRBV20-1,-,15,TRBJ2-5,TGCAGTGCTCACCCCTTTAGCGGGAGTGAAGAGACCCAGTACTTC,CSAHPFSGSEETQYF
-,TRBV3-1,-,14,TRBJ2-5,TGTGCCAGCAGCCAAGCAGTCGCCGCGGGGACCCAGTACTTC,CASSQAVAAGTQYF
TRBD2,TRBV4-2,-,15,TRBJ2-1,TGTGCCAGCAGCTCCCTAGCGGTTCCCTACAATGAGCAGTTCTTC,CASSSLAVPYNEQFF
-,TRBV2,-,12,TRBJ1-1,TGTGCCAGCAGTGATCGGCCCCTTGAAGCTTTCTTT,CASSDRPLEAFF
-,TRBV28,-,15,TRBJ2-7,TGTGCCAGCAGTTTTGCTGGACTGAGCTCCTACGAGCAGTACTTC,CASSFAGLSSYEQYF
-,TRBV20-1,once,14,TRBJ2-7,TGCAGTGCCCTTGGGGGGACGGGCTCCTACGAGCAGTACTTC,CSALGGTGSYEQYF
-,TRBV7-2,-,17,TRBJ2-4,TGTGCCAGCAGCCCACCCCCCCTTGTCCGGGCCAAAAACATTCAGTACTTC,CASSPPPLVRAKNIQYF
-,TRBV13,-,14,TRBJ1-1,TGTGCCAGCAGCTTAGTGCGGGTTGAGCCTGAAGCTTTCTTT,CASSLVRVEPEAFF
TRBD1,TRBV6-5,-,18,TRBJ1-5,TGTGCCAGCAGTTACACCGCCTCCTGGGACAGGAGCAATCAGCCCCAGCATTTT,CASSYTASWDRSNQPQHF
-,TRBV4-1,-,14,TRBJ2-2,TGCGCCAGCAGCCAAGTGGCGAACACCGGGGAGCTGTTTTTT,CASSQVANTGELFF
-,TRBV24-1,few,13,TRBJ2-3,TGTGCCACCAGCGGGGGCTCGACAGATACGCAGTATTTT,CATSGGSTDTQYF
-,TRBV27,-,15,TRBJ1-5,TGTGCCAGCAGTTTTAACAGCTATAGCAATCAGCCCCAGCATTTT,CASSFNSYSNQPQHF
TRBD2,TRBV12-3/TRBV12-4,-,15,TRBJ2-1,TGTGCCAGCAGTTCCCCCCTACTAGCGAATAATGAGCAGTTCTTC,CASSSPLLANNEQFF
-,TRBV6-1,-,11,TRBJ2-5,TGTGCCAGCAGTGAATCCAGAACCCAGTACTTC,CASSESRTQYF
TRBD2,TRBV20-1,-,15,TRBJ2-1,TGCAGTGCCCGGCCTACTAGCGTTGCCTACAATGAGCAGTTCTTC,CSARPTSVAYNEQFF
-,TRBV4-1,-,15,TRBJ2-7,TGCGCCAGCAGCCAAGTGGGGGGAGGTGGTTACGAGCAGTACTTC,CASSQVGGGGYEQYF
-,TRBV19,-,12,TRBJ2-7,TGTGCCAGTAGGGGGGCCTCCTACGAGCAGTACTTC,CASRGASYEQYF
-,TRBV7-9,-,13,TRBJ2-7,TGTGCCAGCAGCGTGACCGCGGACTACGAGCAGTACTTC,CASSVTADYEQYF
-,TRBV7-6,-,16,TRBJ2-6,TGTGCCAGCAGCCTTTCTTGGGGGTCTGGGGCCAACGTCCTGACTTTC,CASSLSWGSGANVLTF
TRBD1,TRBV28,once,17,TRBJ2-3,TGTGCCAGCGGCTACACACCGACAGGGCCAAGCACAGATACGCAGTATTTT,CASGYTPTGPSTDTQYF
TRBD2,TRBV5-6,-,15,TRBJ2-7,TGTGCCAGCAGCTTGCTTTCTAGCGGGGTCTACGAGCAGTACTTC,CASSLLSSGVYEQYF
-,TRBV6-4,-,16,TRBJ2-2,TGTGCCAGCAGTGATTCGACCGGGAGTCCGACCGGGGAGCTGTTTTTT,CASSDSTGSPTGELFF
-,TRBV5-6,-,14,TRBJ2-2,TGTGCCAGCAGCGAGACTAGTCGACACGGGGAGCTGTTTTTT,CASSETSRHGELFF
-,TRBV28,-,13,TRBJ2-7,TGTGCCAGCAGTTTGGGCTATAACTACGAGCAGTACTTC,CASSLGYNYEQYF